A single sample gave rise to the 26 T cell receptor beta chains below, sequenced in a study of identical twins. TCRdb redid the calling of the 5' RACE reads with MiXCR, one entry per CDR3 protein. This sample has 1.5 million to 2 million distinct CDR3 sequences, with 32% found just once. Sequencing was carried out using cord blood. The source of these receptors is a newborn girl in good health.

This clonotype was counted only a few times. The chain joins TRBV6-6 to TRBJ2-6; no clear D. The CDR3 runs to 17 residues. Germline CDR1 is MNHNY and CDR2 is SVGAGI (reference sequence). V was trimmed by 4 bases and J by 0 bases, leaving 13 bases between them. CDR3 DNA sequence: TGTGCCAGCAGTTCATCGGACGGAAGCTCTGGGGCCAACGTCCTGACTTTC. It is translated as CASSSSDGSSGANVLTF.

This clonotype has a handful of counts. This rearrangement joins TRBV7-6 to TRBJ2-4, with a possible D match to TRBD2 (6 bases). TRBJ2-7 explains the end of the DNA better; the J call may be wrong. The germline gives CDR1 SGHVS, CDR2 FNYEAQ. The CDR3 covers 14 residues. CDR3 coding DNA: TGTGCCAGCAGCTTAAAACTAGCCGGGGCCGAGCAGTACTTC. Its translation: CASSLKLAGAEQYF.

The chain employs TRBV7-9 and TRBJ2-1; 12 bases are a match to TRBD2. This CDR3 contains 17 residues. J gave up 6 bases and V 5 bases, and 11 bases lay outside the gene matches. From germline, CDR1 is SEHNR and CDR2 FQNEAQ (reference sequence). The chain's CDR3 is CASSPYRLAGVGNEQFF. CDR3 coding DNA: TGTGCCAGCAGCCCCTATCGACTAGCGGGAGTAGGCAATGAGCAGTTCTTC.

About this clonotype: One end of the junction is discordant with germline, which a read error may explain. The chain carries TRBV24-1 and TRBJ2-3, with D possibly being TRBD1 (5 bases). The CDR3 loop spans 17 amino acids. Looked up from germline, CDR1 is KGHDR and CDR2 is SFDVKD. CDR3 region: CATIDLHRGRDTDTQYF. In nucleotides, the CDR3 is TGTGCCACCATTGATTTGCATAGGGGAAGGGACACAGATACGCAGTATTTT.

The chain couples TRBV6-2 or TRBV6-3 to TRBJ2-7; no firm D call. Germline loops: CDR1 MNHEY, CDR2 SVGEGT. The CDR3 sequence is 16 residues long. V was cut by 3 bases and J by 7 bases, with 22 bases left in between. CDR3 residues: CASSYAKGVSYNEQYF. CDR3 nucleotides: TGTGCCAGCAGTTATGCCAAGGGTGTCTCCTACAATGAGCAGTACTTC.

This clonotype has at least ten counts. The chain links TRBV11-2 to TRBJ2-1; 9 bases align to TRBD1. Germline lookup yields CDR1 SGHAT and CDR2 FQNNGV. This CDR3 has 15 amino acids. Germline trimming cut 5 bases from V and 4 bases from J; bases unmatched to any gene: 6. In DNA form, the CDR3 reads TGTGCCAGCAGCCACGGCGGGACAGGGTACAATGAGCAGTTCTTC. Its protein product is CASSHGGTGYNEQFF.

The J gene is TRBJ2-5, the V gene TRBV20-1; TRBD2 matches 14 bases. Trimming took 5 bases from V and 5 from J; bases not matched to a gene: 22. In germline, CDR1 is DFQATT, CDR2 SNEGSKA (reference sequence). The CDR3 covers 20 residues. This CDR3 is CSASPYITGTSGSQVETQYF. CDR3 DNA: TGCAGTGCTTCCCCCTATATTACCGGGACTAGCGGGAGTCAGGTTGAGACCCAGTACTTC.

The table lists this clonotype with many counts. In nucleotides, the CDR3 is TGTGCCAGCAGGACTAGCGTCACCTACGAGCAGTACTTC. The encoded protein is CASRTSVTYEQYF. This chain links TRBV28 with TRBJ2-7; TRBD2 agrees at 8 bases. The V and J ends lost 6 bases and 2 bases, in that order; junction bases with no gene match: 3. In germline, CDR1 is MDHEN, CDR2 SYDVKM. This CDR3 has 13 amino acids.

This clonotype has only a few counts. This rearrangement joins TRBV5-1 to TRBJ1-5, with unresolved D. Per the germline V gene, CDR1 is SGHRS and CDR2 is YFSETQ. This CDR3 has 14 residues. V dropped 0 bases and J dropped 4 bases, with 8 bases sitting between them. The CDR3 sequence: CASSLGGMNQPQHF. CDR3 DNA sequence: TGCGCCAGCAGCTTGGGAGGGATGAATCAGCCCCAGCATTTT. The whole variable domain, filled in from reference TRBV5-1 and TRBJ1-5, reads KAGVTQTPRYLIKTRGQQVTLSCSPISGHRSVSWYQQTPGQGLQFLFEYFSETQRNKGNFPGRFSGRQFSNSRSEMNVSTLELGDSALYLCASSLGGMNQPQHFGDGTRLSIL.

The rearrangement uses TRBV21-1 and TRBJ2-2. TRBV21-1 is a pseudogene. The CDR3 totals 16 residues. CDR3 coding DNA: TGTGCCAGCAGCAAAGCCAGCACCGCGAGCACCGGGGAGCTGTTTTTT. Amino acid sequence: CASSKASTASTGELFF.

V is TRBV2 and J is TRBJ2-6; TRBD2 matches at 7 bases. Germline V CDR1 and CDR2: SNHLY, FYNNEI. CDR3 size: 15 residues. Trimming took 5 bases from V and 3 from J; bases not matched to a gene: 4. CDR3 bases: TGTGCCAGCAGTCGAGGACTAGGTGGGGCCAACGTCCTGACTTTC. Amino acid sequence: CASSRGLGGANVLTF.

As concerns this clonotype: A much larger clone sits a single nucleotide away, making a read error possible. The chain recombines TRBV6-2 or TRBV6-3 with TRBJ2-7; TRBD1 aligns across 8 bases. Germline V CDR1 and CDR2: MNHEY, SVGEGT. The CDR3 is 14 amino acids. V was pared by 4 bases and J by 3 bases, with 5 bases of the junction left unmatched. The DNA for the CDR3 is TGTGCCAGCAGTTGCCGGGACAGGTACTACGAGCAGTACTTC. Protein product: CASSCRDRYYEQYF.

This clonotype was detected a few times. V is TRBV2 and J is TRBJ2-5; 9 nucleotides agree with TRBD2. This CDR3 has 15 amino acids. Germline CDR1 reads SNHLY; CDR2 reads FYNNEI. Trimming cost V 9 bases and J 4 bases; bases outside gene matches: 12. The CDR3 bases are TGTGCCAGTCGACGGACTAGCGTGGGTGGAGAGACCCAGTACTTC. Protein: CASRRTSVGGETQYF. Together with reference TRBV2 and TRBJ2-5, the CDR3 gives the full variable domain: EPEVTQTPSHQVTQMGQEVILRCVPISNHLYFYWYRQILGQKVEFLVSFYNNEISEKSEIFDDQFSVERPDGSNFTLKIRSTKLEDSAMYFCASRRTSVGGETQYFGPGTRLLVL.

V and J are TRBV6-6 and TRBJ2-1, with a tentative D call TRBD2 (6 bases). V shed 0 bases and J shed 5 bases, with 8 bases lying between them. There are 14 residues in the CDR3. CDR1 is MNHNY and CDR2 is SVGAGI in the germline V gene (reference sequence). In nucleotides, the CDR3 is TGTGCCAGCAGTTACTCGACTAGTCACAATGAGCAGTTCTTC. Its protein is CASSYSTSHNEQFF.

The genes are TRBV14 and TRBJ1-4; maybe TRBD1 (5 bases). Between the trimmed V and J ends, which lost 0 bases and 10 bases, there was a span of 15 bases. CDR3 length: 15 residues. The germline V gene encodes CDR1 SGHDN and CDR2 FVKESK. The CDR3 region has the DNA TGTGCCAGCAGCCAAGATCGCAGGGTATCTGGAAAACTGTTTTTT. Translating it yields CASSQDRRVSGKLFF.

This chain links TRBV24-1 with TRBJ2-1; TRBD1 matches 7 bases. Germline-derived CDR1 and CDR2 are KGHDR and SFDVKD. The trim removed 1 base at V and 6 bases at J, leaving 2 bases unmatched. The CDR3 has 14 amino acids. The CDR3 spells CATSDLRQGNEQFF. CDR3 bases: TGTGCCACCAGTGATTTACGACAGGGCAATGAGCAGTTCTTC.

The CDR3 here is CASTPTYNEQYF. CDR3 coding DNA: TGTGCCAGCACCCCCACCTACAATGAGCAGTACTTC. V and J are TRBV2 and TRBJ2-1, with no clear D. The J call could be wrong; TRBJ2-7 is a better fit for the DNA end. Looked up from germline, CDR1 is SNHLY and CDR2 is FYNNEI. The CDR3 sequence is 12 residues long.

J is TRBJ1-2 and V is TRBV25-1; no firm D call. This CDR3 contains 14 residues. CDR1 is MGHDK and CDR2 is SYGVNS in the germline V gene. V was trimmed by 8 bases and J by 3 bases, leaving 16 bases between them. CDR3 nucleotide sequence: TGTGCCAGCTCACAAGGGAACGGATACTATGGCTACACCTTC. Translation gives CASSQGNGYYGYTF.

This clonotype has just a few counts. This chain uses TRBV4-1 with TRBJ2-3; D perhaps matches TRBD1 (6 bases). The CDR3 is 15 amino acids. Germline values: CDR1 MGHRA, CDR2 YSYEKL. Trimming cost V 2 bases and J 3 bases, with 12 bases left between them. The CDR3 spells CASSQTTGTTDTQYF. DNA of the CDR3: TGCGCCAGCAGCCAAACTACCGGGACAACAGATACGCAGTATTTT.

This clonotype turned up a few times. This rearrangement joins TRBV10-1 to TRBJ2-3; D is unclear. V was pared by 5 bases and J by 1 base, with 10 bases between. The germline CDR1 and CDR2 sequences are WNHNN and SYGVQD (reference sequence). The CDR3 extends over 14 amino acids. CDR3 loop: CASSMTGRTDTQYF. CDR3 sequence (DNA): TGCGCCAGCAGTATGACTGGACGCACAGATACGCAGTATTTT.

The DNA for the CDR3 is TGTGCCAGTAGTCCTCTCGGCCCAGAGACCCAGTACTTC. Protein sequence: CASSPLGPETQYF. The chain has TRBV19 and TRBJ2-7; no definite D call. The J call is in doubt because the DNA end fits TRBJ2-5 better. Germline V gene lookup returns CDR1 LNHDA and CDR2 SQIVND (reference sequence). The CDR3 loop spans 13 amino acids.

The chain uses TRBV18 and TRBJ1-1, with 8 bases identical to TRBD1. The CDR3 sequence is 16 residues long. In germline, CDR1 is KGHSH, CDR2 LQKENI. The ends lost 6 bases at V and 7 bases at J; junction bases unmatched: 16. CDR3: CASSRLPPQGADEAFF. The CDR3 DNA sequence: TGTGCCAGCTCTCGATTGCCGCCTCAGGGGGCGGATGAAGCTTTCTTT. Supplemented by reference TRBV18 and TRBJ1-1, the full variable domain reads NAGVMQNPRHLVRRRGQEARLRCSPMKGHSHVYWYRQLPEEGLKFMVYLQKENIIDESGMPKERFSAEFPKEGPSILRIQQVVRGDSAAYFCASSRLPPQGADEAFFGQGTRLTVV.

The CDR3 bases are TGTGCCATCTCCGGGGAGCTGTTTTTT. Translating it yields CAISGELFF. This rearrangement joins TRBV10-3 to TRBJ2-2, with no clear D. The CDR3 has 9 amino acids. Looked up from germline, CDR1 is ENHRY and CDR2 is SYGVKD. V was trimmed by 8 bases and J by 6 bases, leaving 1 base between them.

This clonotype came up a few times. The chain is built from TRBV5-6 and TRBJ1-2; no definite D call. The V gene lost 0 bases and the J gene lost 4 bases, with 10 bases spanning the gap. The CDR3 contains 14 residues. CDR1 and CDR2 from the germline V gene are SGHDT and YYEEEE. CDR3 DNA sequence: TGTGCCAGCAGCTTGGTGGCGAATAGCTATGGCTACACCTTC. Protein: CASSLVANSYGYTF.

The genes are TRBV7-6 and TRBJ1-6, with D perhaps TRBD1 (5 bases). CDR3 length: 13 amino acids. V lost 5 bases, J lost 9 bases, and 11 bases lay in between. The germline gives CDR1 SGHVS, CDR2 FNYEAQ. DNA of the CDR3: TGTGCCAGCAGCGCATCGGGACTTTCACCCCTCCACTTT. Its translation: CASSASGLSPLHF.

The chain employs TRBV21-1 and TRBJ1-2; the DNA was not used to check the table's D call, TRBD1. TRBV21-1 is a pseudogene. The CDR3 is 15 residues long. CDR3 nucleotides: TGTGCCAGCAGCAAAGCGAACAGGGACAACTATGGCTACACCTTC. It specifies CASSKANRDNYGYTF.